This entry lists 10 T cell receptor beta chains sequenced from one sample in a study of Graves' ophthalmopathy and Graves' hyperthyroidism. The authors amplified TCR beta CDR3 regions from RNA transcripts. The library came from an HTBI-primed first-round RT-PCR and a second-round multiplex PCR. Each CDR3 protein gets one entry after TCRdb re-called the multiplex PCR reads with MiXCR. This sample yields over 500,000 distinct CDR3 sequences, of which about a fifth are seen a single time; approximately 7% belongs to the top ten. Source material: peripheral blood. The receptor source for this set is a woman under 30 with stable Graves' hyperthyroidism. Some clones in this sample may be carry-over from other donors' samples.

The chain employs TRBV29-1 and TRBJ2-7; perhaps TRBD1 as D (6 bases). This CDR3 contains 13 residues. The ends were cut back, 6 bases at V and 1 base at J, with 13 bases in the middle. Germline lookup yields CDR1 SQVTM and CDR2 ANQGSEA. The CDR3 nucleotides read TGCAGCGTCGGAGCTGGGACATCCTACGAGCAGTACTTC. Translating gives CSVGAGTSYEQYF.

This clonotype occurred many times. The genes are TRBV29-1 and TRBJ2-7, with D unresolved. CDR1 and CDR2 from the germline V gene are SQVTM and ANQGSEA. The V gene lost 6 bases and the J gene lost 7 bases, with 16 bases spanning the gap. The CDR3 runs 12 residues. In nucleotides, the CDR3 is TGCAGCGTCGCCACCACAGTAGGTGAGCAGTACTTC. This encodes CSVATTVGEQYF.

The chain has TRBV10-1 and TRBJ2-7; D gene uncertain. The CDR3 consists of 13 residues. The V gene's germline CDR1 is WNHNN and CDR2 SYGVQD (reference sequence). The V and J ends lost 5 bases and 4 bases respectively, with 12 bases between them. DNA of the CDR3: TGCGCCAGCAGTCCCACTCCCGAATACGAGCAGTACTTC. It translates to CASSPTPEYEQYF.

Many counts were recorded for this clonotype. The chain joins TRBV7-9 to TRBJ1-6, with TRBD1 identical over 8 bases. Germline V lookup: CDR1 SEHNR, CDR2 FQNEAQ (reference sequence). The CDR3 is 16 amino acids. V shed 1 base and J 8 bases; nucleotides not matched to a gene: 7. CDR3: CASSLVSQGADSPLHF. The CDR3 DNA follows: TGTGCCAGCAGCTTAGTCTCGCAGGGGGCCGATTCACCCCTCCACTTT.

This clonotype was seen at least ten times. DNA of the CDR3: TGTGCCAGCACGGGGGAAAGTTACACCGGGGAGCTGTTTTTT. It codes for CASTGESYTGELFF. The V call is TRBV6-5, the J call TRBJ2-2; tentatively, D is TRBD2 (6 bases). In germline, CDR1 is MNHEY, CDR2 SVGAGI. The CDR3 is 14 amino acids. Trimming cost V 7 bases and J 3 bases, with 12 bases left between them.

The chain has TRBV29-1 and TRBJ2-5; 9 nucleotides align to TRBD1. The CDR3 is 14 amino acids. Unmatched junction bases numbered 7, after V lost 6 bases and J lost 2 bases. In germline, CDR1 is SQVTM, CDR2 ANQGSEA. The CDR3 DNA sequence: TGCAGCGTCGCTTCCGGGACAGGGCAAGAGACCCAGTACTTC. Its translation is CSVASGTGQETQYF.

The chain recombines TRBV30 with TRBJ1-2; the D is unclear. V was shortened by 0 bases and J by 8 bases, with 10 bases between the two germline ends. Germline CDR1 is GTSNPN and CDR2 is SVGIG (reference sequence). This CDR3 has 12 residues. The CDR3 coding sequence is TGTGCCTGGAGTGTTGTGTCGCGGGGCTACACCTTC. It translates to CAWSVVSRGYTF.

This clonotype came up a few times. The V call is TRBV12-3 or TRBV12-4, the J call TRBJ1-1, with no clear D. The CDR3 spans 15 residues. V was clipped by 4 bases and J by 3 bases, with 15 bases between them. CDR3 nucleotides: TGTGCCAGCAGTTACCGGGAGACTCGGGACACTGAAGCTTTCTTT. Amino acid sequence: CASSYRETRDTEAFF.

This clonotype was counted ten times or more. The chain combines TRBV6-5 with TRBJ2-2; perhaps D is TRBD1 or TRBD2 (5 bases each). The CDR3 covers 16 residues. The V end was cut by 2 bases, the J end by 1 base, with 11 bases between. Germline CDR1 reads MNHEY; CDR2 reads SVGAGI. The CDR3 region has the DNA TGTGCCAGCAGTTACCTTGGGGGAGAGAACACCGGGGAGCTGTTTTTT. This sequence encodes CASSYLGGENTGELFF.

This chain uses TRBV30 with TRBJ1-2; D is uncertain. Germline CDR1 is GTSNPN and CDR2 is SVGIG (reference sequence). The V end lost 1 base, the J end lost 8 bases, and 14 bases lay between the germline ends. The CDR3 is 13 amino acids. The CDR3 protein is CAWSDSPKEGYTF. The CDR3 coding sequence is TGTGCCTGGAGTGACTCCCCTAAGGAGGGCTACACCTTC. Full variable domain (remainder filled in from reference TRBV30 and TRBJ1-2): SQTIHQWPATLVQPVGSPLSLECTVEGTSNPNLYWYRQAAGRGLQLLFYSVGIGQISSEVPQNLSASRPQDRQFILSSKKLLLSDSGFYLCAWSDSPKEGYTFGSGTRLTVV.